This TCR beta chain was identified during a study of T cell repertoires in cytomegalovirus infection. Study at large: Public TCR beta signatures were indicative of both CMV infection and a matching HLA type. The study's findings and limits: Based on cumulative public TCR beta family frequency, carriers of CMV plus the relevant HLA were identified.

V lost 2 bases to trimming and J lost 5 bases, with 7 bases between them. Germline-derived CDR1 and CDR2 are SEHNR and FQNEAQ (reference sequence). The CDR3 has 12 amino acids. TCRdb passed the reads through MiXCR, listing each CDR3 protein once. There are about 260,000 distinct CDR3 sequences in the sample; 12% to 15% occur only once, and around 9% lies in the top ten. This clonotype occurred many times. Its antigen is not known. The TCR comes from a human donor in good health (CMV status not recorded). Some clones in this sample may be carry-over from other donors' samples. The chain recombines TRBV7-9 with TRBJ2-7, with D unresolved. The sample taken for sequencing was PBMCs. The CDR3 loop reads CASSLKAHEQYF. The CDR3, as DNA: TGTGCCAGCAGCTTAAAGGCCCACGAGCAGTACTTC.